The 28 T cell receptor beta chains reported below all come from one sample, sequenced in a study of regulatory T cells in long-lasting Graves disease. Time point described: newly diagnosed GD, antithyroid drugs for less than 3 months. PBMCs provided the RNA from which the TCR library was made. Building the TCR beta libraries relied on iRepertoire HTBI primers, and CDR3 regions underwent Arm-PCR. MiXCR, applied by TCRdb to the multiplex PCR reads, yields one record per CDR3 protein. The top ten clones hold approximately 20% of a sample with about 620,000 distinct CDR3 sequences, around 15% of them seen once. These sequences were also reported in another study, on T cells in Graves' hyperthyroidism and ophthalmopathy.

Sample: peripheral blood mononuclear cells (PBMCs), taken at new diagnosis, from a patient treated with antithyroid drugs. The receptors originated from a woman younger than 45 with Graves disease.

The chain couples TRBV6-4 to TRBJ2-2; 8 bases line up with TRBD2. The ends lost 4 bases at V and 0 bases at J; junction bases unmatched: 16. The CDR3 has 20 amino acids. The germline CDR1 and CDR2 sequences are MRHNA and SNTAGT. This CDR3 is CASSVFRGGTYSSNTGELFF. The CDR3 DNA reads as TGTGCCAGCAGTGTATTCCGGGGGGGGACTTACTCGTCGAACACCGGGGAGCTGTTTTTT.

At least ten counts were recorded for this clonotype. The V gene is TRBV6-5, the J gene TRBJ2-7, with D possibly being TRBD1 or TRBD2 (5 bases each). V lost 2 bases, J lost 0 bases, and 14 bases lay in between. The CDR3 has 16 amino acids. Germline-derived CDR1 and CDR2 are MNHEY and SVGAGI. The CDR3 loop is CASSYPVGVSSYEQYF. CDR3 DNA: TGTGCCAGCAGTTACCCGGTGGGGGTAAGCTCCTACGAGCAGTACTTC.

This clonotype was counted ten times or more. The CDR3 is CASSFGRNPEKLFF. The CDR3 bases are TGTGCCAGCAGTTTCGGCAGGAACCCCGAAAAACTGTTTTTT. The rearrangement joins TRBV27 to TRBJ1-4, with D hard to call. The germline CDR1 and CDR2 sequences are MNHEY and SMNVEV (reference sequence). The CDR3 length is 14 residues. Trimming pared 3 bases from V and 8 bases from J, leaving 13 bases between. The variable domain in full, completed from reference TRBV27 and TRBJ1-4, reads EAQVTQNPRYLITVTGKKLTVTCSQNMNHEYMSWYRQDPGLGLRQIYYSMNVEVTDKGDVPEGYKVSRKEKRNFPLILESPSPNQTSLYFCASSFGRNPEKLFFGSGTQLSVL.

This clonotype was seen only a few times. The chain uses TRBV20-1 and TRBJ1-2; TRBD1 matches 12 bases. Per the germline V gene, CDR1 is DFQATT and CDR2 is SNEGSKA (reference sequence). The CDR3 is made up of 15 amino acids. The trim removed 3 bases at V and 3 bases at J, leaving 5 bases unmatched. CDR3 DNA sequence: TGCAGTGCTAGTCTGGGACAGGGGGCAGACTATGGCTACACCTTC. Its protein product is CSASLGQGADYGYTF.

In this sample, this clonotype turned up a few times. V gene TRBV20-1 combines with J gene TRBJ2-7; D is ambiguous. The CDR3 consists of 15 residues. Trimming cost V 0 bases and J 0 bases, with 12 bases left between them. Per germline, CDR1 DFQATT and CDR2 SNEGSKA (reference sequence). CDR3 bases: TGCAGTGCTAGAGAGGGTATTCCGGGCTCCTACGAGCAGTACTTC. Residues: CSAREGIPGSYEQYF.

This chain links TRBV10-3 with TRBJ2-1; no clear D. In germline, CDR1 is ENHRY, CDR2 SYGVKD. Trimming left V 0 bases short and J 3 bases short, with 3 bases between. This CDR3 contains 13 residues. CDR3 DNA: TGTGCCATCAGTGAGTCTCTCTACAATGAGCAGTTCTTC. This gives the protein CAISESLYNEQFF.

The rearrangement links TRBV11-2 to TRBJ2-7, with D uncertain. The CDR3 length is 15 residues. Germline assignment: CDR1 SGHAT and CDR2 FQNNGV. The V gene lost 0 bases and the J gene lost 4 bases, with 13 bases spanning the gap. In nucleotides, the CDR3 is TGTGCCAGCAGCTTAGAGCCCAGAACCATTTACGAGCAGTACTTC. Translating it yields CASSLEPRTIYEQYF. The whole variable domain, remainder taken from reference TRBV11-2 and TRBJ2-7, is EAGVAQSPRYKIIEKRQSVAFWCNPISGHATLYWYQQILGQGPKLLIQFQNNGVVDDSQLPKDRFSAERLKGVDSTLKIQPAKLEDSAVYLCASSLEPRTIYEQYFGPGTRLTVT.

The chain recombines TRBV6-1 with TRBJ1-6; 8 nucleotides align to TRBD1. The CDR3 has 15 amino acids. Unmatched junction bases numbered 10, after V lost 6 bases and J lost 9 bases. Germline CDR1 and CDR2: MNHNS and SASEGT. The CDR3: CASRVTGTGASPLHF. CDR3 coding DNA: TGTGCCAGCAGAGTAACCGGGACAGGAGCTTCACCCCTCCACTTT.

This clonotype was found a few times. V is TRBV7-2 and J is TRBJ1-4; no reliable D call. This CDR3 is 15 amino acids long. CDR1 and CDR2 (germline): SGHTA, FQGNSA. V lost 5 bases and J lost 2, with 12 bases in between. The DNA of the CDR3 is TGTGCCAGCAGCCTTCAGGTCGGGACTAATGAAAAACTGTTTTTT. Protein: CASSLQVGTNEKLFF.

Only a few counts were recorded for this clonotype. This chain uses TRBV5-1 with TRBJ1-4; D is unresolved. Trimming pared 4 bases from V and 8 bases from J, leaving 15 bases between. This CDR3 has 14 amino acids. CDR1 SGHRS and CDR2 YFSETQ come from the germline V gene. CDR3 sequence reads: CASSPGKAAEKLFF. The CDR3 bases are TGCGCCAGCAGCCCGGGAAAGGCAGCGGAAAAACTGTTTTTT.

This clonotype came up many times. The rearrangement uses TRBV12-3 or TRBV12-4 and TRBJ2-4, with a tentative D call TRBD2 (5 bases). The CDR3 totals 14 residues. Trimming pared 2 bases from V and 6 bases from J, leaving 11 bases between. The CDR3 DNA reads as TGTGCCAGCAGTTTATCTGGGGAGAGAAACATTCAGTACTTC. Amino acid sequence: CASSLSGERNIQYF.

The gene calls are TRBV27 and TRBJ1-6, with D hard to call. CDR1 and CDR2 (germline): MNHEY, SMNVEV (reference sequence). The CDR3 covers 15 residues. The ends were cut back, 4 bases at V and 2 bases at J, with 9 bases in the middle. The CDR3 region has the DNA TGTGCCAGCAGTTACAAGGACCCCTATAATTCACCCCTCCACTTT. This sequence encodes CASSYKDPYNSPLHF.

This clonotype was counted at least ten times. CDR3: CASSPLQGVQETQYF. The CDR3 coding sequence is TGTGCCAGCAGCCCACTACAGGGGGTTCAAGAGACCCAGTACTTC. The rearrangement links TRBV12-3 or TRBV12-4 to TRBJ2-5; 8 nucleotides line up with TRBD1. This CDR3 is 15 amino acids long. J gave up 2 bases and V 6 bases, and 8 bases lay outside the gene matches.

This clonotype came up many times. This chain uses TRBV6-2 or TRBV6-3 with TRBJ1-2; D remains ambiguous. The ends were cut back, 2 bases at V and 6 bases at J, with 16 bases in the middle. The germline V gene has CDR1 MNHEY and CDR2 SVGEGT. This CDR3 spans 15 amino acids. The CDR3 spells CASSYASLAVDGYTF. CDR3 bases: TGTGCCAGCAGTTACGCCTCTCTGGCGGTCGATGGCTACACCTTC.

For this clonotype: The junction and the germline gene differ at one end; a read error may be behind it. This chain links TRBV28 with TRBJ2-7; 9 bases are a match to TRBD2. Germline V gives CDR1 MDHEN, CDR2 SYDVKM. CDR3 length equals 13 residues. This CDR3 reads CASSRSGSYERYF. Written as DNA, the CDR3 is TGTGCCAGCAGTCGTAGCGGGAGCTACGAGCGGTACTTC.

This clonotype was counted many times. The V and J genes are TRBV15 and TRBJ2-1; D is ambiguous. CDR1 LNHNV and CDR2 YYDKDF come from the germline V gene (reference sequence). Trimming left V 1 base short and J 0 bases short, with 16 bases between. There are 18 residues in the CDR3. The CDR3 sequence: CATSRGFRHVSSYNEQFF. For the CDR3, the DNA is TGTGCCACCAGCAGAGGTTTCCGACACGTGAGCTCCTACAATGAGCAGTTCTTC.

This chain links TRBV11-2 with TRBJ2-7; 9 bases agree with TRBD1. J lost 5 bases, V lost 6 bases, and 11 bases had no gene match. The CDR3 has 15 amino acids. Per germline, CDR1 SGHAT and CDR2 FQNNGV. CDR3 region: CASRTGTGSIHEQYF. CDR3 in DNA: TGTGCCAGCAGAACCGGGACAGGGAGCATCCACGAGCAGTACTTC.

This clonotype was found a few times. The chain links TRBV7-3 to TRBJ2-2, with TRBD2 as a possible D gene (5 bases). Germline CDR1 SGHTA, CDR2 FQGTGA. This CDR3 comprises 17 residues. The V end lost 5 bases, the J end lost 2 bases, and 18 bases lay between the germline ends. CDR3 residues: CASSKIPWTFNTGELFF. CDR3 nucleotide sequence: TGTGCCAGCAGCAAGATACCATGGACTTTTAACACCGGGGAGCTGTTTTTT. Variable domain in full (rest from reference TRBV7-3 and TRBJ2-2): GAGVSQTPSNKVTEKGKYVELRCDPISGHTALYWYRQSLGQGPEFLIYFQGTGAADDSGLPNDRFFAVRPEGSVSTLKIQRTERGDSAVYLCASSKIPWTFNTGELFFGEGSRLTVL.

The rearrangement joins TRBV28 to TRBJ2-3; D not certain. The V gene's germline CDR1 is MDHEN and CDR2 SYDVKM. Between the trimmed V and J ends, which lost 4 bases and 2 bases, there was a span of 13 bases. CDR3 length: 15 residues. For the CDR3, the DNA is TGTGCCAGCAGTTCTCCCCCCCAGCTCACAGATACGCAGTATTTT. This sequence encodes CASSSPPQLTDTQYF.

This clonotype was detected many times. The rearrangement uses TRBV28 and TRBJ1-2, with 7 nucleotides matching TRBD1. In germline, CDR1 is MDHEN, CDR2 SYDVKM. J gave up 8 bases and V 5 bases, and 14 bases lay outside the gene matches. The CDR3 covers 15 residues. The CDR3 DNA is TGTGCCAGCAGTGCGATAAGGCAGGGGGTGTTGGGCTACACCTTC. Translation gives CASSAIRQGVLGYTF.

A note on this clonotype: This may be a read error, as it is one base from a much larger clone. The J gene is TRBJ2-1, the V gene TRBV7-2; 7 nucleotides line up with TRBD2. This CDR3 spans 15 amino acids. V dropped 0 bases and J dropped 9; count of bases not matched to a gene: 8. The germline gives CDR1 SGHTA, CDR2 FQGNSA. The CDR3 reads CASSLATSAPSEQFF. Written as DNA, the CDR3 is TGTGCCAGCAGCTTAGCTACTAGCGCCCCCAGTGAGCAGTTCTTC. The entire variable domain, with the rest obtained from reference TRBV7-2 and TRBJ2-1, is as follows: GAGVSQSPSNKVTEKGKDVELRCDPISGHTALYWYRQSLGQGLEFLIYFQGNSAPDKSGLPSDRFSAERTGGSVSTLTIQRTQQEDSAVYLCASSLATSAPSEQFFGPGTRLTVL.

The sample holds many counts of this clonotype. The rearrangement uses TRBV28 and TRBJ1-4, with 10 bases matching TRBD1. V trimming: 4 bases; J trimming: 8 bases; junction bases outside the gene matches: 7. CDR3 length: 15 amino acids. CDR1 and CDR2 from the germline V gene are MDHEN and SYDVKM. The CDR3 sequence: CASSSWTGGDEKLFF. In DNA form, the CDR3 reads TGTGCCAGCAGTTCCTGGACAGGGGGAGACGAAAAACTGTTTTTT.

This clonotype was counted many times. The chain employs TRBV6-9 and TRBJ1-4, with D perhaps matching TRBD1 (5 bases). CDR1 and CDR2 from the germline V gene are MNHGY and SVAAGI. CDR3 size: 15 residues. V was trimmed by 3 bases and J by 10 bases, leaving 18 bases between them. This chain's CDR3 is CASSYSLTPRGKLFF. Written as DNA, the CDR3 is TGTGCCAGCAGTTACTCCTTGACGCCGAGGGGAAAACTGTTTTTT.

The chain links TRBV4-1 to TRBJ1-2, with D hard to call. V lost 0 bases and J 0 bases, leaving 11 bases between the germline ends. From germline, CDR1 is MGHRA and CDR2 YSYEKL. This CDR3 region has 16 residues. CDR3 in DNA: TGCGCCAGCAGCCAAGACGCTAAACCCGCTAACTATGGCTACACCTTC. Translating gives CASSQDAKPANYGYTF.

This clonotype was seen repeatedly, ten times or more. The V call is TRBV2, the J call TRBJ2-1; D perhaps matches TRBD2 (5 bases). Trimming took off 3 bases at V and 1 base at J, with 19 bases between the two ends. The CDR3 covers 18 residues. Germline loops: CDR1 SNHLY, CDR2 FYNNEI. CDR3 nucleotide sequence: TGTGCCAGCAGTGACCTCCAATTAGGCGGGCAGTCCTACAATGAGCAGTTCTTC. This sequence encodes CASSDLQLGGQSYNEQFF.

The gene calls are TRBV30 and TRBJ2-1; TRBD2 aligns across 8 bases. The CDR3 is 17 residues long. V lost 8 bases to trimming and J lost 6 bases; unmatched junction nucleotides: 21. CDR1 is GTSNPN, CDR2 SVGIG, per germline (reference sequence). CDR3 in amino acids: CAGGRREGRGRRNEQFF. CDR3 nucleotides: TGTGCCGGAGGGCGACGGGAGGGCCGGGGCAGGCGCAATGAGCAGTTCTTC.

This clonotype was detected a few times. The V and J genes are TRBV9 and TRBJ2-1; either TRBD1 or TRBD2 may fit D (5 bases each). CDR1 and CDR2 from the germline V gene are SGDLS and YYNGEE. The CDR3 loop spans 15 amino acids. V was shortened by 0 bases and J by 3 bases, with 10 bases between the two germline ends. The CDR3 loop reads CASSVDGTRYNEQFF. CDR3 coding DNA: TGTGCCAGCAGCGTAGACGGGACGCGCTACAATGAGCAGTTCTTC. The full variable domain, with the rest looked up from reference TRBV9 and TRBJ2-1, is DSGVTQTPKHLITATGQRVTLRCSPRSGDLSVYWYQQSLDQGLQFLIQYYNGEERAKGNILERFSAQQFPDLHSELNLSSLELGDSALYFCASSVDGTRYNEQFFGPGTRLTVL.

Many counts were recorded for this clonotype. The gene calls are TRBV30 and TRBJ2-2, with 9 positions matching TRBD2. In germline, CDR1 is GTSNPN, CDR2 SVGIG (reference sequence). This CDR3 has 15 residues. With 7 bases clipped from V and 6 bases from J, the junction kept 12 bases outside the gene matches. This CDR3 reads CAYVRTIAGAGELFF. The CDR3 bases are TGTGCCTACGTAAGGACTATAGCGGGAGCCGGGGAGCTGTTTTTT.